Sequencing of this T cell receptor (beta chain) was carried out in a study of T-cell reconstitution after alpha-beta-depleted transplantation in children. This clonotype has only a few counts. This CDR3 has 16 amino acids. The germline gives CDR1 DFQATT, CDR2 SNEGSKA (reference sequence). V gave up 2 bases and J gave up 6 bases; unmatched junction bases: 15. Unique molecular identifiers were built into the TCRbeta library. MiXCR was run by TCRdb on the PCR reads, yielding one entry per CDR3 protein. In the table there are approximately 85,000 distinct CDR3 sequences, over 12% of which are singletons. The material sequenced was PBMCs, mostly from graft donor cells, taken 180 days after TCRalphabeta/CD19-depleted stem cell transplant. The TCR comes from a male patient under 10 years old who had a stem cell transplant for acute lymphoblastic leukemia, so the T cells may come from the graft donor. This rearrangement joins TRBV20-1 to TRBJ1-2, with 7 bases lining up with TRBD1. CDR3 residues: CSARSAGTDLVHGYTF. The CDR3 coding sequence is TGCAGTGCTAGATCTGCCGGGACAGATCTAGTCCATGGCTACACCTTC.